The 10 T cell receptor beta chains given below trace back to one sample, sequenced in a study of blood T cell repertoires in COVID-19. Sequenced by immunoSEQ multiplex PCR; TCRdb stores in-frame clones only, minus some. The sample lists 150,000 to 200,000 clones; about 85% were seen once. The specimen was peripheral blood. These receptors were taken from a man aged 60-69 years who had recovered from COVID-19.

CDR3 residues: CASSDTGVDTQYF. In DNA, the CDR3 is TGTGCCAGCAGTGACACAGGGGTAGATACGCAGTATTTT. The rearrangement links TRBV6-4 to TRBJ2-3; 7 bases are shared with TRBD1. J lost 5 bases, V lost 2 bases, and 1 base had no gene match. The CDR3 is 13 amino acids. Germline V lookup: CDR1 MRHNA, CDR2 SNTAGT.

V is TRBV6-5 and J is TRBJ1-2, with TRBD1 matching over 10 bases. Germline V gives CDR1 MNHEY, CDR2 SVGAGI. The junction had 7 bases not matched to a gene; V was cut back by 5 bases and J by 4 bases. The CDR3 covers 15 residues. The DNA for the CDR3 is TGTGCCAGCAGTCCCGGGACAGGGGACTTCTATGGCTACACCTTC. This translates into CASSPGTGDFYGYTF.

This rearrangement joins TRBV6-5 to TRBJ1-2; D not certain. The CDR3 consists of 15 residues. From germline, CDR1 is MNHEY and CDR2 SVGAGI. Trimming cost V 2 bases and J 5 bases, with 15 bases left between them. This chain's CDR3 is CASSYRPIPGYGYTF. DNA of the CDR3: TGTGCCAGCAGTTACCGCCCAATTCCAGGATATGGCTACACCTTC.

The V and J genes are TRBV7-9 and TRBJ1-6, with D perhaps TRBD1 (5 bases). Trimming removed 4 bases from V and 10 bases from J, with 11 bases in between. Germline V gives CDR1 SEHNR, CDR2 FQNEAQ (reference sequence). CDR3 size: 13 residues. The CDR3 DNA reads as TGTGCCAGCAGCTCCAGGGCTTGGTCACCCCTCCACTTT. It is translated as CASSSRAWSPLHF.

This clone was detected a few times. The V gene is TRBV30, the J gene TRBJ1-5, with TRBD1 identical over 7 bases. CDR1 is GTSNPN and CDR2 is SVGIG in the germline V gene (reference sequence). V trimming: 5 bases; J trimming: 5 bases; junction bases outside the gene matches: 9. The CDR3 totals 14 residues. CDR3 bases: TGTGCCTGGGCCCGGGACAGTGGGCATCAGCCCCAGCATTTT. Encoded protein: CAWARDSGHQPQHF.

The rearrangement links TRBV5-1 to TRBJ2-2; tentative D call: TRBD1 (6 bases). V was trimmed by 2 bases and J by 1 base, leaving 12 bases between them. The CDR3 extends over 16 amino acids. Germline CDR1 reads SGHRS; CDR2 reads YFSETQ. CDR3 region: CASSLKVQGNTGELFF. The DNA of the CDR3 is TGCGCCAGCAGCTTAAAGGTACAGGGGAACACCGGGGAGCTGTTTTTT.

J is TRBJ2-7 and V is TRBV14; no clear D gene. This CDR3 region has 13 residues. Trimming cost V 1 base and J 4 bases, with 8 bases left between them. Germline V gene lookup returns CDR1 SGHDN and CDR2 FVKESK. The CDR3 loop reads CASSQVSVYEQYF. CDR3 DNA sequence: TGTGCCAGCAGCCAAGTATCCGTATACGAGCAGTACTTC.

The chain recombines TRBV20-1 with TRBJ1-2; D gene uncertain. Germline assignment: CDR1 DFQATT and CDR2 SNEGSKA (reference sequence). The CDR3 covers 11 residues. The CDR3 is CGFPAGPGYTF. As DNA, the CDR3 is TGCGGCTTCCCCGCTGGCCCAGGCTACACCTTC.

The J gene is TRBJ1-3, the V gene TRBV11-1, with TRBD1 as a possible D gene (5 bases). CDR1 and CDR2 (germline): SGHAT, FQDESV (reference sequence). The CDR3 extends over 16 amino acids. V shed 6 bases and J shed 0 bases, with 15 bases lying between them. The CDR3 DNA sequence: TGTGCCAGCAGACCTAACAGGCTCGGCTCTGGAAACACCATATATTTT. Translation gives CASRPNRLGSGNTIYF.

This sequence joins TRBV19 and TRBJ2-7; D is possibly TRBD2 (6 bases). Germline-derived CDR1 and CDR2 are LNHDA and SQIVND (reference sequence). The CDR3 has 15 amino acids. V lost 4 bases and J lost 5, with 18 bases in between. CDR3 bases: TGTGCCAGTAGTACCCCGGGGGTAGCTTCCGACGAGCAGTACTTC. The encoded protein is CASSTPGVASDEQYF.